The TCR beta chain under discussion was sequenced for a study of blood T cell repertoires in COVID-19. Measured with immunoSEQ multiplex PCR; TCRdb has only the in-frame clones, and not every one. This sample yields fewer than 350,000 clones, of which roughly 88% are seen a single time; 2.3% belongs to the top ten. Trimming removed 6 bases at V and 2 bases at J, with 11 bases between. CDR1 and CDR2 (germline): SNHLY, FYNNEI. CDR3 length: 14 amino acids. The TCR originated in a middle-aged woman with acute COVID-19. The sequencing sample was made of PBMCs or T cells enriched from blood (not recorded which). The chain uses TRBV2 and TRBJ1-5; possible D gene TRBD1, 6 bases. The CDR3 sequence: CASSRGWGNQPQHF. CDR3 sequence (DNA): TGTGCCAGCAGCAGGGGATGGGGCAATCAGCCCCAGCATTTT. Variable domain in full (rest from reference TRBV2 and TRBJ1-5): EPEVTQTPSHQVTQMGQEVILRCVPISNHLYFYWYRQILGQKVEFLVSFYNNEISEKSEIFDDQFSVERPDGSNFTLKIRSTKLEDSAMYFCASSRGWGNQPQHFGDGTRLSIL.